Below are 19 T cell receptor beta chains sequenced from a single sample in a study of blood T cell repertoires in COVID-19. The table came from immunoSEQ multiplex PCR; TCRdb's copy has only in-frame clones and leaves some out. The table records approximately 310,000 clones, under 90% of them present only once. Sequenced input: PBMCs or T cells enriched from blood (not recorded which). These receptors were obtained from a man in his 60s who had recovered from COVID-19.

The chain uses TRBV4-1 and TRBJ1-2; 11 bases are shared with TRBD1. V gave up 4 bases and J gave up 4 bases; unmatched junction bases: 11. The length of the CDR3 is 17 residues. Germline CDR1 reads MGHRA; CDR2 reads YSYEKL. The CDR3 region is CASSLRTGGQKGYGYTF. In nucleotides, the CDR3 is TGCGCCAGCAGCCTTCGGACAGGGGGCCAAAAGGGCTATGGCTACACCTTC.

This clone was seen a handful of times. The CDR3 sequence is CASSEYSGAGELFF. As DNA, the CDR3 is TGTGCCAGCAGTGAATATTCGGGTGCCGGGGAGCTGTTTTTT. V is TRBV25-1 and J is TRBJ2-2; no clear D gene. Per germline, CDR1 MGHDK and CDR2 SYGVNS. This CDR3 is built from 14 residues. The V end was cut by 0 bases, the J end by 6 bases, with 8 bases between.

The chain links TRBV27 to TRBJ2-3, with D possibly being TRBD1 (6 bases). The germline gives CDR1 MNHEY, CDR2 SMNVEV (reference sequence). CDR3 length: 17 amino acids. V was cut by 5 bases and J by 2 bases, with 20 bases left in between. In DNA, the CDR3 is TGTGCCAGCAGTCTAAAGACAGGACCCGGTTCCACAGATACGCAGTATTTT. Its protein is CASSLKTGPGSTDTQYF.

This clone was detected once. The chain uses TRBV4-1 and TRBJ1-6; maybe TRBD1 (5 bases). The CDR3 consists of 16 residues. In germline, CDR1 is MGHRA, CDR2 YSYEKL. V lost 1 base, J lost 5 bases, and 12 bases lay in between. CDR3 region: CASSQGLTGDNSPLHF. CDR3 DNA sequence: TGCGCCAGCAGCCAAGGGTTAACGGGGGATAATTCACCCCTCCACTTT.

This clone was found once. This chain links TRBV19 with TRBJ1-2, with 7 nucleotides matching TRBD1. Germline V gene sequence: CDR1 LNHDA, CDR2 SQIVND (reference sequence). CDR3 size: 12 residues. J gave up 4 bases and V 5 bases, and 1 base lay outside the gene matches. The DNA for the CDR3 is TGTGCCAGTAGTCGACAGGGCTATGGCTACACCTTC. Amino acids: CASSRQGYGYTF.

In DNA form, the CDR3 reads TGTGCCAGCAGACAGTTCTCTGGAAACACCATATATTTT. It codes for CASRQFSGNTIYF. V usage is TRBV6-6 and J usage is TRBJ1-3; D ambiguous. The CDR3 is made up of 13 amino acids. Germline CDR1 reads MNHNY; CDR2 reads SVGAGI (reference sequence). Trimming took 6 bases from V and 0 from J, leaving 6 bases between them.

V and J are TRBV6-1 and TRBJ1-5; D gene uncertain. This CDR3 contains 13 residues. Germline V gene data show CDR1 as MNHNS and CDR2 as SASEGT. V was cut by 1 base and J by 3 bases, with 4 bases left in between. CDR3 sequence: CASSEGPNQPQHF. The CDR3 nucleotides read TGTGCCAGCAGTGAAGGGCCCAATCAGCCCCAGCATTTT.

This clone showed up just a few times. The DNA of the CDR3 is TGTGCCAGCAGGACCTCCGGGACAGACTATGGCTACACCTTC. This gives the protein CASRTSGTDYGYTF. The chain employs TRBV6-5 and TRBJ1-2, with 7 bases that match TRBD1. The CDR3 contains 14 residues. V lost 6 bases, J lost 3 bases, and 7 bases stayed unmatched. CDR1 is MNHEY and CDR2 is SVGAGI in the germline V gene.

To note about this clone: This sample includes further DNA sequences coding for the same CDR3. This chain connects TRBV29-1 to TRBJ2-7, with 8 nucleotides matching TRBD1. CDR3 length: 12 residues. In germline, CDR1 is SQVTM, CDR2 ANQGSEA. The V gene end was trimmed by 6 bases and the J gene end by 1 base; junction bases not matched to a gene: 2. The CDR3 here is CSVRTGSYEQYF. The CDR3 DNA reads TGCAGCGTCAGGACAGGGTCCTACGAGCAGTACTTC.

This chain uses TRBV4-2 with TRBJ1-1; 8 bases are shared with TRBD1. The CDR3 has 15 amino acids. V shed 0 bases, J shed 10 bases, and the junction held 10 bases outside the gene matches. Germline V gene lookup returns CDR1 LGHNA and CDR2 YNFKEQ. In DNA, the CDR3 is TGTGCCAGCAGCCAAGACTATGGACAGGGAAGGCGAGCTTTCTTT. Amino acid sequence: CASSQDYGQGRRAFF.

V is TRBV18 and J is TRBJ1-1; tentative D call: TRBD1 (5 bases). The germline V gene has CDR1 KGHSH and CDR2 LQKENI. The CDR3 has 15 amino acids. Trimming cost V 0 bases and J 0 bases, with 8 bases left between them. This CDR3 reads CASSPPTVMNTEAFF. The CDR3 coding sequence is TGTGCCAGCTCACCACCGACAGTAATGAACACTGAAGCTTTCTTT.

As to this clone: Other DNA sequences from this sample encode an identical CDR3 as well. The chain joins TRBV19 to TRBJ1-1, with 10 bases that match TRBD1. J lost 6 bases, V lost 4 bases, and 2 bases had no gene match. Germline CDR1 reads LNHDA; CDR2 reads SQIVND (reference sequence). This CDR3 has 13 residues. CDR3 loop: CASSRTGGSEAFF. The CDR3, as DNA: TGTGCCAGTAGTAGGACAGGGGGTTCTGAAGCTTTCTTT.

As concerns this clone: Germline is not matched at one junction end, which may reflect a read error. The CDR3 bases are TGTGCCAGCAGTCTTGGGGGGACGCATGACTGTTTT. Its translation is CASSLGGTHDCF. The V and J genes are TRBV2 and TRBJ1-1, with D possibly matching TRBD1 (5 bases). This CDR3 has 12 residues. The germline gives CDR1 SNHLY, CDR2 FYNNEI.

The chain uses TRBV29-1 and TRBJ2-1, with 9 bases lining up with TRBD2. From germline, CDR1 is SQVTM and CDR2 ANQGSEA. Germline trimming cut 4 bases from V and 10 bases from J; bases unmatched to any gene: 11. This CDR3 is 14 amino acids long. This CDR3 is CSVVTSGRSQEQFF. The CDR3 DNA reads TGCAGCGTTGTCACTAGCGGGCGAAGTCAAGAGCAGTTCTTC.

The CDR3 is CASSPWTSGGNEQFF. As DNA, the CDR3 is TGTGCCAGCAGCCCTTGGACTAGCGGGGGCAATGAGCAGTTCTTC. The chain recombines TRBV9 with TRBJ2-1; 13 bases map to TRBD2. V was pared by 4 bases and J by 6 bases, with 4 bases of the junction left unmatched. Germline CDR1 reads SGDLS; CDR2 reads YYNGEE. The CDR3 loop spans 15 amino acids.

J is TRBJ2-5 and V is TRBV5-6; possible D gene TRBD2, 5 bases. Germline CDR1 is SGHDT and CDR2 is YYEEEE. The CDR3 is made up of 14 amino acids. V was shortened by 3 bases and J by 5 bases, with 14 bases between the two germline ends. Written as DNA, the CDR3 is TGTGCCAGCAGCTGGCGCGCTCCGGGGGAGACCCAGTACTTC. It yields the protein CASSWRAPGETQYF. Full variable domain (remainder filled in from reference TRBV5-6 and TRBJ2-5): DAGVTQSPTHLIKTRGQQVTLRCSPKSGHDTVSWYQQALGQGPQFIFQYYEEEERQRGNFPDRFSGHQFPNYSSELNVNALLLGDSALYLCASSWRAPGETQYFGPGTRLLVL.

The V gene is TRBV9, the J gene TRBJ2-2; 10 bases fit TRBD2. The CDR3 runs 16 residues. With 4 bases clipped from V and 7 bases from J, the junction kept 10 bases outside the gene matches. From germline, CDR1 is SGDLS and CDR2 YYNGEE. The CDR3 DNA is TGTGCCAGCAGCCCCACAGGGGTAGCGGGGGGCGGGGAGCTGTTTTTT. This sequence encodes CASSPTGVAGGGELFF.

V usage is TRBV28 and J usage is TRBJ1-2; no clear D gene. Germline V lookup: CDR1 MDHEN, CDR2 SYDVKM. The CDR3 totals 13 residues. The V end lost 3 bases, the J end lost 4 bases, and 9 bases lay between the germline ends. CDR3 sequence reads: CASSLSSFYGYTF. In DNA, the CDR3 is TGTGCCAGCAGTTTGAGTTCCTTCTATGGCTACACCTTC.

V usage is TRBV10-2 and J usage is TRBJ1-5; 8 positions match TRBD1. CDR3 length: 15 residues. The V and J ends lost 5 bases and 4 bases, in that order; junction bases with no gene match: 7. Per the germline V gene, CDR1 is WSHSY and CDR2 is SAAADI. CDR3 amino acids: CASSPGQVLNQPQHF. Written as DNA, the CDR3 is TGCGCCAGCAGTCCGGGACAGGTCCTTAATCAGCCCCAGCATTTT.